The 26 T cell receptor beta chains below were found in one sample sequenced in a study of CD8 T cells in ankylosing spondylitis. Study-level findings and limits: A TCR beta motif of several highly homologous variants seemed to mark ankylosing spondylitis blood.

TCRdb redid the calling of the 5' RACE reads with MiXCR, one entry per CDR3 protein. This table has about 210,000 distinct CDR3 sequences, about 7% appearing once. Their cognate antigens are unknown. Source material: blood, either unsorted or a sorted T cell fraction (not recorded which). The origin of the receptors is a male donor with ankylosing spondylitis.

This clonotype has only a few counts. The CDR3 region has the DNA TGTGCCAGCAGTTTAACTCGCGGAAGCTCCTACAATGAGCAGTTCTTC. Encoded protein: CASSLTRGSSYNEQFF. The rearrangement links TRBV28 to TRBJ2-1; D remains unclear. Germline V gives CDR1 MDHEN, CDR2 SYDVKM. Deletions cut 2 bases from V and 0 bases from J, with 11 bases between. This CDR3 has 16 amino acids.

This clonotype is a singleton in its sample. The CDR3 region is CASSQRADTQYF. The CDR3 nucleotides read TGTGCCAGCAGCCAACGGGCCGATACGCAGTATTTT. The chain recombines TRBV7-4 with TRBJ2-3; no clear D. The CDR3 is 12 amino acids. V lost 5 bases to trimming and J lost 6 bases, with 9 bases between them. Germline CDR1 is SGHVT and CDR2 is SQSDAQ.

Only a few counts were recorded for this clonotype. The chain carries TRBV7-9 and TRBJ1-2, with TRBD1 as a possible D gene (6 bases). Germline assignment: CDR1 SEHNR and CDR2 FQNEAQ (reference sequence). V gave up 2 bases and J gave up 4 bases, with 14 bases separating them. CDR3 length: 15 amino acids. CDR3 region: CASSLPAGAGYGYTF. The CDR3, as DNA: TGTGCCAGCAGCTTACCGGCGGGGGCAGGCTATGGCTACACCTTC.

This clonotype was seen more than once but under ten times. The chain combines TRBV12-3 or TRBV12-4 with TRBJ2-3, with TRBD1 matching 8 bases. CDR3 length: 15 residues. J gave up 2 bases and V 6 bases, and 7 bases lay outside the gene matches. The CDR3 sequence is CASSRTGRPTDTQYF. CDR3 DNA: TGTGCCAGCAGCCGGACAGGGAGACCCACAGATACGCAGTATTTT.

The chain employs TRBV28 and TRBJ2-7; 9 positions agree with TRBD2. The CDR3 has 14 residues. J was trimmed by 3 bases and V by 3 bases; bases with no gene match: 3. CDR1 is MDHEN and CDR2 is SYDVKM in the germline V gene. The DNA for the CDR3 is TGTGCCAGCAGTTTTTCTAGCGGGAACTACGAGCAGTACTTC. Translated, it gives CASSFSSGNYEQYF. The whole variable domain, remainder taken from reference TRBV28 and TRBJ2-7, is DVKVTQSSRYLVKRTGEKVFLECVQDMDHENMFWYRQDPGLGLRLIYFSYDVKMKEKGDIPEGYSVSREKKERFSLILESASTNQTSMYLCASSFSSGNYEQYFGPGTRLTVT.

This clonotype was recorded a few times. This chain connects TRBV11-3 to TRBJ2-7, with D perhaps TRBD2 (5 bases). With 4 bases removed from V and 3 bases from J, the gap between germline ends came to 7 bases. The germline CDR1 and CDR2 sequences are SGHNT and YENEEA. The CDR3 spans 12 residues. For the CDR3, the DNA is TGTGCCAGCAGCTCGGGAATCTACGAGCAGTACTTC. It encodes CASSSGIYEQYF.

In its sample, this clonotype was seen many times. The chain carries TRBV4-2 and TRBJ1-1, with unresolved D. V lost 1 base and J 4 bases, leaving 10 bases between the germline ends. Looked up from germline, CDR1 is LGHNA and CDR2 is YNFKEQ. This CDR3 region has 14 residues. This CDR3 reads CASSQGWVSTEAFF. The CDR3 bases are TGTGCCAGCAGCCAAGGTTGGGTTAGCACTGAAGCTTTCTTT.

This clonotype has at least ten counts. The rearrangement links TRBV12-3 or TRBV12-4 to TRBJ2-5, with 7 nucleotides matching TRBD2. CDR3 size: 15 residues. Trimming removed 3 bases from V and 0 bases from J; junction bases left unmatched: 4. CDR3 bases: TGTGCCAGCAGTTTGACGGGAGGCTACCAAGAGACCCAGTACTTC. Encoded protein: CASSLTGGYQETQYF.

This clonotype was counted once. CDR3 coding DNA: TGTGCCAGCAGCTTTACTAGCGTGAATGAGCAGTTCTTC. Translating it yields CASSFTSVNEQFF. The chain recombines TRBV7-9 with TRBJ2-1; TRBD2 aligns across 7 bases. CDR1 is SEHNR and CDR2 is FQNEAQ in the germline V gene (reference sequence). The V gene end was trimmed by 3 bases and the J gene end by 7 bases; junction bases not matched to a gene: 3. The CDR3 covers 13 residues.

This clonotype appeared many times. This chain connects TRBV29-1 to TRBJ1-1; D is unresolved. Per the germline V gene, CDR1 is SQVTM and CDR2 is ANQGSEA. The CDR3 consists of 14 residues. V was clipped by 4 bases and J by 0 bases, with 12 bases between them. CDR3 sequence (DNA): TGCAGCGTTGGGTATCTTCGGCTGAACACTGAAGCTTTCTTT. Translated, it gives CSVGYLRLNTEAFF.

The rearrangement joins TRBV20-1 to TRBJ2-1; 7 bases agree with TRBD2. This CDR3 has 17 amino acids. V was clipped by 3 bases and J by 3 bases; unmatched bases: 14. Germline CDR1 and CDR2: DFQATT and SNEGSKA (reference sequence). The CDR3, as DNA: TGCAGTGCTAGGGCCTCTTTGCGGCGGGGGAACTACAATGAGCAGTTCTTC. Protein: CSARASLRRGNYNEQFF.

This clonotype appeared many times. The chain recombines TRBV12-3 or TRBV12-4 with TRBJ2-3, with D uncertain. The CDR3 is 13 amino acids. The germline V and J ends were trimmed by 7 bases and 6 bases, with 14 bases remaining between them. The CDR3 sequence is CASTQERRDTQYF. CDR3 in DNA: TGTGCCAGCACCCAAGAACGAAGGGATACGCAGTATTTT.

This clonotype was picked up many times. CDR3 sequence: CASSQDGASTDTQYF. The CDR3 DNA follows: TGCGCCAGCAGCCAAGATGGGGCGAGCACAGATACGCAGTATTTT. V gene TRBV4-3 combines with J gene TRBJ2-3, with D possibly matching TRBD1 (5 bases). The V and J ends lost 0 bases and 0 bases respectively, with 7 bases between them. Germline CDR1 is LGHNA and CDR2 is YSLEER. CDR3 length: 15 amino acids.

This clonotype occurred a few times. This chain joins TRBV2 and TRBJ1-5; no reliable D call. V dropped 2 bases and J dropped 5 bases, with 7 bases sitting between them. CDR1 SNHLY and CDR2 FYNNEI come from the germline V gene. This CDR3 has 13 residues. The CDR3 sequence: CASSETGDQPQHF. The DNA of the CDR3 is TGTGCCAGCAGTGAAACTGGGGATCAGCCCCAGCATTTT. Full variable domain (outside the CDR3, taken from reference TRBV2 and TRBJ1-5): EPEVTQTPSHQVTQMGQEVILRCVPISNHLYFYWYRQILGQKVEFLVSFYNNEISEKSEIFDDQFSVERPDGSNFTLKIRSTKLEDSAMYFCASSETGDQPQHFGDGTRLSIL.

This clonotype showed up many times. As the CDR3 is not closed by the conserved phenylalanine or tryptophan, this likely results from a read error. The chain carries TRBV29-1 and TRBJ1-5; unclear D gene. Germline CDR1 reads SQVTM; CDR2 reads ANQGSEA. This CDR3 is 13 amino acids long. Trimming shortened V by 3 bases and J by 3 bases, and 9 bases separated the two germline ends. CDR3 DNA sequence: TGCAGCGTTGATACCGGATACAATCAGCCCCAGCATCTT. It encodes CSVDTGYNQPQHL.

V usage is TRBV6-5 and J usage is TRBJ2-2; a possible D gene is TRBD1 (6 bases). Per the germline V gene, CDR1 is MNHEY and CDR2 is SVGAGI. V shed 0 bases and J shed 4 bases, with 9 bases lying between them. CDR3 length: 15 residues. The CDR3, as DNA: TGTGCCAGCAGTTACTCGCAGGGGAGCACCGGGGAGCTGTTTTTT. It codes for CASSYSQGSTGELFF.

In this sample, this clonotype turned up many times. The chain has TRBV11-2 and TRBJ2-4, with 10 bases lining up with TRBD1. The CDR3 extends over 13 amino acids. Germline V gives CDR1 SGHAT, CDR2 FQNNGV. With 1 base clipped from V and 10 bases from J, the junction kept 1 base outside the gene matches. The CDR3 spells CASSLGTGGIQYF. The CDR3 coding sequence is TGTGCCAGCAGCTTAGGGACAGGGGGGATTCAGTACTTC.

This clonotype was seen ten or more times. The chain employs TRBV5-1 and TRBJ1-1; no definite D call. V was cut by 3 bases and J by 3 bases, with 9 bases left in between. The CDR3 totals 13 residues. Germline CDR1 SGHRS, CDR2 YFSETQ. The CDR3 nucleotides read TGCGCCAGCAGCTGGGCATCCTACACTGAAGCTTTCTTT. As protein: CASSWASYTEAFF. Drawing the rest from reference TRBV5-1 and TRBJ1-1, the complete variable domain is KAGVTQTPRYLIKTRGQQVTLSCSPISGHRSVSWYQQTPGQGLQFLFEYFSETQRNKGNFPGRFSGRQFSNSRSEMNVSTLELGDSALYLCASSWASYTEAFFGQGTRLTVV.

This chain links TRBV20-1 with TRBJ2-1, with TRBD1 matching over 9 bases. Trimming took 8 bases from V and 6 from J; bases not matched to a gene: 11. This CDR3 has 14 residues. Germline CDR1 and CDR2: DFQATT and SNEGSKA (reference sequence). The CDR3 DNA sequence: TGCAGTTACAACCGGGACAGGGACGCCAATGAGCAGTTCTTC. Encoded protein: CSYNRDRDANEQFF.

The chain links TRBV11-2 to TRBJ2-5; weak D call: TRBD1 (5 bases). Per germline, CDR1 SGHAT and CDR2 FQNNGV. Trimming stripped 1 base from V and 0 bases from J, with 9 bases between. The length of the CDR3 is 15 residues. The CDR3 sequence is CASSLGQKYQETQYF. CDR3 in DNA: TGTGCCAGCAGCTTAGGACAGAAGTACCAAGAGACCCAGTACTTC.

This clonotype was counted at least ten times. The V call is TRBV18, the J call TRBJ2-7; D might be TRBD2 (5 bases). V was shortened by 5 bases and J by 5 bases, with 13 bases between the two germline ends. Germline V gene sequence: CDR1 KGHSH, CDR2 LQKENI. The CDR3 is 13 residues long. Here the CDR3 DNA reads TGTGCCAGCTCAGCACGGCGAGGGAACGAGCAGTACTTC. Translation: CASSARRGNEQYF. Combining the CDR3 with reference TRBV18 and TRBJ2-7 gives the whole variable domain NAGVMQNPRHLVRRRGQEARLRCSPMKGHSHVYWYRQLPEEGLKFMVYLQKENIIDESGMPKERFSAEFPKEGPSILRIQQVVRGDSAAYFCASSARRGNEQYFGPGTRLTVT.

V is TRBV4-2 and J is TRBJ1-1; D is unresolved. The CDR3 runs 13 residues. The V end was cut by 0 bases, the J end by 7 bases, with 9 bases between. The germline CDR1 and CDR2 sequences are LGHNA and YNFKEQ. DNA of the CDR3: TGTGCCAGCAGCCAAGATAACTGGGGTGAAGCTTTCTTT. This encodes CASSQDNWGEAFF.

Many counts were recorded for this clonotype. This chain uses TRBV24-1 with TRBJ1-1; D not resolved. This CDR3 region has 13 residues. Per the germline V gene, CDR1 is KGHDR and CDR2 is SFDVKD. Trimming removed 3 bases at V and 1 base at J, with 5 bases between. CDR3 loop: CATSDRRNTEAFF. CDR3 nucleotides: TGTGCCACCAGTGATAGGAGGAACACTGAAGCTTTCTTT.

This clonotype occurred many times. The chain is built from TRBV9 and TRBJ1-2; the match to TRBD1 covers 9 bases. The germline gives CDR1 SGDLS, CDR2 YYNGEE. V trimming: 0 bases; J trimming: 2 bases; junction bases outside the gene matches: 5. The CDR3 runs 16 residues. CDR3: CASSVGRQGENYGYTF. The CDR3 coding sequence is TGTGCCAGCAGCGTAGGAAGACAGGGGGAAAACTATGGCTACACCTTC.

This clonotype was recorded many times. The chain has TRBV2 and TRBJ2-1; TRBD2 aligns across 8 bases. Trimming cost V 7 bases and J 5 bases; bases outside gene matches: 16. Germline V lookup: CDR1 SNHLY, CDR2 FYNNEI. CDR3 length: 17 residues. The CDR3 region is CASKGGPTSGGNNEQFF. The CDR3 coding sequence is TGTGCCAGCAAGGGTGGGCCAACTAGCGGAGGAAACAATGAGCAGTTCTTC.

This clonotype was recorded at least ten times. This chain links TRBV3-1 with TRBJ1-2; unclear D gene. Between the trimmed V and J ends, which lost 3 bases and 0 bases, there was a span of 8 bases. CDR3 size: 14 residues. The V gene's germline CDR1 is LGHDT and CDR2 YNNKEL (reference sequence). CDR3 residues: CASSQVGTNYGYTF. CDR3 in DNA: TGTGCCAGCAGCCAGGTGGGGACTAACTATGGCTACACCTTC.